This TCR beta chain was recovered during a study of shared clonotypes between healthy human individuals. TCRdb keeps only in-frame clones here, not all; method: immunoSEQ multiplex PCR. Among roughly 500,000 clones listed, 79% were seen once. Germline V gives CDR1 MNHNS, CDR2 SASEGT. The V and J ends lost 5 bases and 4 bases respectively, with 9 bases between them. The CDR3 length is 12 residues. The sample taken for sequencing was PBMCs. This rearrangement joins TRBV6-1 to TRBJ2-7; D gene ambiguous. The receptor was derived from a woman aged 40 to 50 in good health. Some clones in this sample may be carry-over from other donors' samples. DNA for the CDR3: TGTGCCAGCAGTTTGTCGCGTTACGAGCAGTACTTC. Encoded protein: CASSLSRYEQYF.